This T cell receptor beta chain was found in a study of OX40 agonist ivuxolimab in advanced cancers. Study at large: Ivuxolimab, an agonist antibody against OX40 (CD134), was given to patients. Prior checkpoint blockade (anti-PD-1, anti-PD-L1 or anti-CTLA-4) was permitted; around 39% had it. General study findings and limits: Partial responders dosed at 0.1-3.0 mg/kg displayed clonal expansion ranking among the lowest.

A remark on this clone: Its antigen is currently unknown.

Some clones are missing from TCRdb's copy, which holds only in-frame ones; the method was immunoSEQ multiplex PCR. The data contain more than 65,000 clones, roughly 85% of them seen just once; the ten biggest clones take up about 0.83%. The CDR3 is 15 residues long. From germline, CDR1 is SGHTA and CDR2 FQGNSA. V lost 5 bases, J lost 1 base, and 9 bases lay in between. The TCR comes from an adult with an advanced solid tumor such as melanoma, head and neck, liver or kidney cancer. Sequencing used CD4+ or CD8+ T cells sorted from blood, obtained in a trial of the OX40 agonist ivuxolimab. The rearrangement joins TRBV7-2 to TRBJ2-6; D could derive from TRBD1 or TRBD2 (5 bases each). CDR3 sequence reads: CASSGGGSGANVLTF. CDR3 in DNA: TGTGCCAGCAGCGGTGGGGGATCTGGGGCCAACGTCCTGACTTTC.